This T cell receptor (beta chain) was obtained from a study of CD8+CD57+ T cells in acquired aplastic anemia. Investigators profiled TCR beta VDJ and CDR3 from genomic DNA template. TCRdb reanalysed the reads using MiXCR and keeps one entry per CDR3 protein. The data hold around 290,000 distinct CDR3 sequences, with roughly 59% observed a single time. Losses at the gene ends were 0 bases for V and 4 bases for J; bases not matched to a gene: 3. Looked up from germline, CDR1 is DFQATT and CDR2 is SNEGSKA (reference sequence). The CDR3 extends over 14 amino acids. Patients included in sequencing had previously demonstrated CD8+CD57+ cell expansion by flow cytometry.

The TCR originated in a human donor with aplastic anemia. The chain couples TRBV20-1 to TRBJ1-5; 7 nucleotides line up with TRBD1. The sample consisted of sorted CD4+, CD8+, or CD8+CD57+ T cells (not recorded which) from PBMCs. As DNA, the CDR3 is TGCAGTGCTAGAGATGGGACAGCAAATCAGCCCCAGCATTTT. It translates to CSARDGTANQPQHF.